These 10 T cell receptor beta chains share one sample of origin, sequenced in a study of OX40 agonist ivuxolimab in advanced cancers. The library was made by the immunoSEQ multiplex PCR assay. Not all clones reach the TCRdb copy of this immuneACCESS table, which keeps in-frame sequences only. Checked studies attribute under half of the gap to unresolved V genes and leave the rest unexplained. The sample table holds fewer than 85,000 clones, of which roughly 85% were seen once. The ten largest clones add up to approximately 1.9% of the sample. Sequencing used CD4+ or CD8+ T cells sorted from blood, obtained in a trial of the OX40 agonist ivuxolimab. Receptor source: an adult with an advanced solid tumor such as melanoma, head and neck, liver or kidney cancer.

The chain couples TRBV6-5 to TRBJ2-7; no definite D call. Trimming took 2 bases from V and 2 from J, leaving 7 bases between them. There are 13 residues in the CDR3. In germline, CDR1 is MNHEY, CDR2 SVGAGI. DNA for the CDR3: TGTGCCAGCAGTTACCAAGGTCCCTACGAGCAGTACTTC. Translating gives CASSYQGPYEQYF.

The rearrangement links TRBV10-1 to TRBJ2-1, with TRBD2 matching 12 bases. Germline loops: CDR1 WNHNN, CDR2 SYGVQD (reference sequence). The CDR3 consists of 15 residues. The V and J ends lost 7 bases and 7 bases, in that order; junction bases with no gene match: 8. CDR3 region: CASTLASGGANEQFF. In nucleotides, the CDR3 is TGCGCCAGCACCCTGGCTAGCGGGGGGGCTAATGAGCAGTTCTTC.

This chain uses TRBV2 with TRBJ2-7; D is unclear. The germline V gene encodes CDR1 SNHLY and CDR2 FYNNEI. V was pared by 8 bases and J by 5 bases, with 13 bases between. This CDR3 comprises 12 residues. DNA of the CDR3: TGTGCCAGCGATTCGGATCGAAACGAGCAGTACTTC. This codes for CASDSDRNEQYF.

The CDR3 DNA reads TGTGCCAGTCGACAGGGAGGGGACAATGAGCAGTTCTTC. Translation gives CASRQGGDNEQFF. V usage is TRBV6-1 and J usage is TRBJ2-1, with D perhaps being TRBD1 or TRBD2 (7 bases each). The CDR3 length is 13 residues. V was trimmed by 9 bases and J by 5 bases, leaving 14 bases between them. Germline V gene data show CDR1 as MNHNS and CDR2 as SASEGT.

V is TRBV12-5 and J is TRBJ2-7; D gene unclear. The CDR3 sequence is 12 residues long. V was trimmed by 7 bases and J by 4 bases, leaving 11 bases between them. CDR1 and CDR2 from the germline V gene are LGHNT and FRNRAP. The CDR3 loop is CASALDGYEQYF. The CDR3, as DNA: TGTGCTAGTGCCCTTGACGGTTACGAGCAGTACTTC.

The gene calls are TRBV28 and TRBJ2-7; TRBD2 matches 8 bases. Germline values: CDR1 MDHEN, CDR2 SYDVKM. CDR3 length: 15 residues. V lost 5 bases and J lost 5; bases outside the gene matches: 11. CDR3 sequence: CASSRAAGDFDEQYF. CDR3 in DNA: TGTGCCAGCAGTAGGGCAGCGGGAGACTTCGACGAGCAGTACTTC.

This sequence joins TRBV7-3 and TRBJ2-5, with D possibly matching TRBD2 (6 bases). V was trimmed by 5 bases and J by 9 bases, leaving 16 bases between them. The CDR3 contains 13 residues. Germline CDR1 is SGHTA and CDR2 is FQGTGA. The CDR3 spells CASSPETGSPQYF. The DNA for the CDR3 is TGTGCCAGCAGCCCAGAAACCGGGAGCCCCCAGTACTTC.

This rearrangement joins TRBV7-2 to TRBJ2-5; TRBD2 agrees at 8 bases. Germline CDR1 reads SGHTA; CDR2 reads FQGNSA. The CDR3 consists of 13 residues. Trimming cost V 6 bases and J 5 bases; bases outside gene matches: 5. This CDR3 reads CASSKGLVETQYF. The CDR3, as DNA: TGTGCCAGCAGTAAGGGACTAGTTGAGACCCAGTACTTC.

CDR3 protein: CASSLSGRAIYEQYF. The CDR3 DNA reads TGTGCCAGCAGTTTGTCTGGACGGGCAATCTACGAGCAGTACTTC. V gene TRBV6-1 combines with J gene TRBJ2-7; no definite D call. The germline V and J ends were trimmed by 5 bases and 3 bases, with 17 bases remaining between them. The V gene's germline CDR1 is MNHNS and CDR2 SASEGT. There are 15 residues in the CDR3.

The CDR3 DNA sequence: TGCGCCAGCAGTCAATCTGACAGGGTTTGCAATCAGCCCCAGCATTTT. This gives the protein CASSQSDRVCNQPQHF. This chain links TRBV23-1 with TRBJ1-5, with 7 nucleotides matching TRBD1. TRBV23-1 is marked as an open reading frame, function uncertain. The CDR3 covers 16 residues. After removal of 0 bases from V and 2 bases from J, the junction contained 4 bases not matched to a gene.